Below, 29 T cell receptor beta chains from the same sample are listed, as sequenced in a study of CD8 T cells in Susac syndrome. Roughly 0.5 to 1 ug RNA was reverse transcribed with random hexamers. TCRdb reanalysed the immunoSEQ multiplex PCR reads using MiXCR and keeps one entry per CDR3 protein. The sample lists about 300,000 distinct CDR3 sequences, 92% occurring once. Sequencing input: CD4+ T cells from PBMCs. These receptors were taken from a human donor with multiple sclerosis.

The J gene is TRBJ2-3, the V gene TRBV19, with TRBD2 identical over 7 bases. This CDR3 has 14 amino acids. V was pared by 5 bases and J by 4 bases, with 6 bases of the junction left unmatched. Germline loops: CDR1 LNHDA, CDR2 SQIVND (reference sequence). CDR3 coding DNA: TGTGCCAGTAGTGGAGCGGGGAGCCCAGATACGCAGTATTTT. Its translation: CASSGAGSPDTQYF.

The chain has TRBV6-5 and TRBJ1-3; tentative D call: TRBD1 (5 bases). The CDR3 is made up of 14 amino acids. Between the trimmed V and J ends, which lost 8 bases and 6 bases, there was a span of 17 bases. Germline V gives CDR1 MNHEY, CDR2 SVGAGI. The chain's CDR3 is CASGGRAGSNTIYF. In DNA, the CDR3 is TGTGCCAGCGGGGGTCGGGCGGGTTCAAACACCATATATTTT.

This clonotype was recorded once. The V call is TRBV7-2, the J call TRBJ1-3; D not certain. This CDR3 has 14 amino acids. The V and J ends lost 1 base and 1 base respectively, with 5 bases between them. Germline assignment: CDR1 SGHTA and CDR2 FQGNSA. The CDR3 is CASSLDTSGNTIYF. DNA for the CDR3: TGTGCCAGCAGCTTAGATACTTCTGGAAACACCATATATTTT.

CDR3 amino acids: CASSLAPGDYEQYF. The CDR3 DNA sequence: TGTGCCAGCAGCTTAGCGCCGGGGGACTACGAGCAGTACTTC. V gene TRBV7-9 combines with J gene TRBJ2-7; maybe TRBD2 (6 bases). This CDR3 is built from 14 residues. CDR1 and CDR2 (germline): SEHNR, FQNEAQ (reference sequence). V was shortened by 0 bases and J by 3 bases, with 9 bases between the two germline ends.

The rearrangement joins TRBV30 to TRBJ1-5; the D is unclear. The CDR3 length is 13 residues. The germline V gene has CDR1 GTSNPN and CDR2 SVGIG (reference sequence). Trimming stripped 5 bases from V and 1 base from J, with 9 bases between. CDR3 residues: CAWGKQSNQPQHF. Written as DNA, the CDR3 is TGTGCCTGGGGAAAACAGAGCAATCAGCCCCAGCATTTT.

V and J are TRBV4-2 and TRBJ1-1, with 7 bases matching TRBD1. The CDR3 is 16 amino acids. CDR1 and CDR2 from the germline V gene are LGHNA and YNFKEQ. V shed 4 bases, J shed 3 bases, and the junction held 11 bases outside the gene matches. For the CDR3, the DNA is TGTGCCAGCAGCCCCCCGGACAGGCGATACTACACTGAAGCTTTCTTT. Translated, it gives CASSPPDRRYYTEAFF.

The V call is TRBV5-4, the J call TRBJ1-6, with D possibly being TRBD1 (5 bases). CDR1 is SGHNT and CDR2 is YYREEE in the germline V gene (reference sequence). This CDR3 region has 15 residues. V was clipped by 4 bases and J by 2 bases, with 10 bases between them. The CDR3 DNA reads TGTGCCAGCAGCAAAGGGGCCACCTATAATTCACCCCTCCACTTT. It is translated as CASSKGATYNSPLHF.

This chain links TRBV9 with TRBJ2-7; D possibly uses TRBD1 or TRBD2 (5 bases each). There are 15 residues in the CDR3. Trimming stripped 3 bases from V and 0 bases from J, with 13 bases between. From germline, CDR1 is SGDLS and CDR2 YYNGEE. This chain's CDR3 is CASSGAGATSYEQYF. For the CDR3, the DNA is TGTGCCAGCAGCGGGGCCGGGGCGACCTCCTACGAGCAGTACTTC. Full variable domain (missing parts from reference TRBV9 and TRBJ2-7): DSGVTQTPKHLITATGQRVTLRCSPRSGDLSVYWYQQSLDQGLQFLIQYYNGEERAKGNILERFSAQQFPDLHSELNLSSLELGDSALYFCASSGAGATSYEQYFGPGTRLTVT.

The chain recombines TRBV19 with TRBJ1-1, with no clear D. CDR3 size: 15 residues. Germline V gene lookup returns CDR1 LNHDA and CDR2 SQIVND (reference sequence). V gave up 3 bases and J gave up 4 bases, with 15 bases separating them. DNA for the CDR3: TGTGCCAGTAGTATGGGTCGGGTAGAATCCACTGAAGCTTTCTTT. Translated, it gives CASSMGRVESTEAFF.

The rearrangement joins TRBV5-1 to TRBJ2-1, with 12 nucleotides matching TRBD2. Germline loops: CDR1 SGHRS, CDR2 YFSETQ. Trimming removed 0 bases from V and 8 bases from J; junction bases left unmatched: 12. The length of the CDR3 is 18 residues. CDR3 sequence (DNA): TGCGCCAGCAGCTTGGTATCCCCATCTAGCGGGAGGGCCGATGAGCAGTTCTTC. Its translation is CASSLVSPSSGRADEQFF.

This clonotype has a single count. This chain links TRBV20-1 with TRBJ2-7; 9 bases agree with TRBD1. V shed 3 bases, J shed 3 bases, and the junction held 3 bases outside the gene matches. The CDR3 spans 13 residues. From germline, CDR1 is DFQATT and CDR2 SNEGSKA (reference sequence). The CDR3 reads CSASGQGLYEQYF. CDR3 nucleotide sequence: TGCAGTGCTAGCGGACAGGGGCTCTACGAGCAGTACTTC.

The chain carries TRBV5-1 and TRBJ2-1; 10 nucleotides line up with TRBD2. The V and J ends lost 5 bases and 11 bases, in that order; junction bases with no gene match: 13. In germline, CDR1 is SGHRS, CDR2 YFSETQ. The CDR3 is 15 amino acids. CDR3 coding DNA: TGCGCCAGCAGTCCCCAGCTAGCGGGAGATAAAAAGCAGTTCTTC. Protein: CASSPQLAGDKKQFF.

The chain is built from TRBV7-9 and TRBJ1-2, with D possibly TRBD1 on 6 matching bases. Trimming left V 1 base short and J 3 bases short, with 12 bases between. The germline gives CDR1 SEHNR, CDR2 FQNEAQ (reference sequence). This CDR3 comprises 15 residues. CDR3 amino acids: CASSLGGGRDYGYTF. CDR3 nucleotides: TGTGCCAGCAGCTTAGGGGGGGGGCGTGACTATGGCTACACCTTC.

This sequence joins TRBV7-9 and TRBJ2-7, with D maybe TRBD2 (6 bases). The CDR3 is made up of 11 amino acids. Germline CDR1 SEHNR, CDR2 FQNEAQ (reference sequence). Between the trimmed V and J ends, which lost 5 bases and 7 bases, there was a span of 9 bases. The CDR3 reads CASSQRGEQYF. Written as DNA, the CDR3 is TGTGCCAGCAGCCAACGGGGGGAGCAGTACTTC.

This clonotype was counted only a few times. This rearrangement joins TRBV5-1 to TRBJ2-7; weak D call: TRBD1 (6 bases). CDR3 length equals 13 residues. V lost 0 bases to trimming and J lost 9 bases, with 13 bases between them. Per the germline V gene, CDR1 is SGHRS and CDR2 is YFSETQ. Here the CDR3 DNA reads TGCGCCAGCAGCTTGGGACAGGATAATCCGCAGTACTTC. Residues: CASSLGQDNPQYF.

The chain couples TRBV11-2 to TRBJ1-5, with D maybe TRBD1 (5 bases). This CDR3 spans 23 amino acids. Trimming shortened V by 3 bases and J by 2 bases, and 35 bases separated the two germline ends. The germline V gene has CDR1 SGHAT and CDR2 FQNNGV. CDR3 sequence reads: CASSFFGSFRRGGAWFGNQPQHF. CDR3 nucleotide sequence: TGTGCCAGCAGCTTCTTTGGATCGTTTCGTAGGGGAGGGGCGTGGTTTGGCAATCAGCCCCAGCATTTT. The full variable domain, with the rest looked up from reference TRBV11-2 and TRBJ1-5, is EAGVAQSPRYKIIEKRQSVAFWCNPISGHATLYWYQQILGQGPKLLIQFQNNGVVDDSQLPKDRFSAERLKGVDSTLKIQPAKLEDSAVYLCASSFFGSFRRGGAWFGNQPQHFGDGTRLSIL.

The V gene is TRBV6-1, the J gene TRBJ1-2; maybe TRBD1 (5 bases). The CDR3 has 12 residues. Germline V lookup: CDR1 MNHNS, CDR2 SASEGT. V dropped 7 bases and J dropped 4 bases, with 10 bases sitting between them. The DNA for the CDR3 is TGTGCCAGCATCGGGGGACCCTATGGCTACACCTTC. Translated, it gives CASIGGPYGYTF.

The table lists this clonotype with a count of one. This chain's CDR3 is CASSRDIESYTGELFF. The DNA of the CDR3 is TGCGCCAGCAGCCGGGACATCGAGTCATACACCGGGGAGCTGTTTTTT. The V call is TRBV4-3, the J call TRBJ2-2, with D possibly being TRBD1 (6 bases). The germline gives CDR1 LGHNA, CDR2 YSLEER. The CDR3 has 16 residues. The V end was cut by 4 bases, the J end by 3 bases, with 15 bases between.

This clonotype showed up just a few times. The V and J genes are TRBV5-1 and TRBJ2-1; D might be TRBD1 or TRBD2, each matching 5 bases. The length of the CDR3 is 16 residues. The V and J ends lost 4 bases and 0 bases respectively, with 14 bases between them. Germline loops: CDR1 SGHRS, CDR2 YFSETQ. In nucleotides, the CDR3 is TGCGCCAGCAGCCCCCGAGGGGTCGTCTCCTACAATGAGCAGTTCTTC. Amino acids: CASSPRGVVSYNEQFF.

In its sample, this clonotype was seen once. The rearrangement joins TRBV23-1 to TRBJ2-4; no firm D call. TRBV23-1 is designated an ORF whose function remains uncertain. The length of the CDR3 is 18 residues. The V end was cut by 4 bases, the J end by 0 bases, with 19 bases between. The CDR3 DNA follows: TGCGCCAGCAGTCCACCGGTGTGGATGGCAGCAGCCAAAAACATTCAGTACTTC. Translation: CASSPPVWMAAAKNIQYF.

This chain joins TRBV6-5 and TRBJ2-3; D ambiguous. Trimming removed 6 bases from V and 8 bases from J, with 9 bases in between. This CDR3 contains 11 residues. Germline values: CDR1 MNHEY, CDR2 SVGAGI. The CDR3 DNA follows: TGTGCCAGCAGGACGGCGCGTACGCAGTATTTT. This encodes CASRTARTQYF.

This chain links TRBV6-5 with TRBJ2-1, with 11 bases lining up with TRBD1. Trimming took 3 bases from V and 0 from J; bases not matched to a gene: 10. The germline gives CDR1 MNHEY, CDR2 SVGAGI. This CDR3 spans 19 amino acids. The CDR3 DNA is TGTGCCAGCAGTTATTCTGGGACAGGGGGGATCAGCTCCTACAATGAGCAGTTCTTC. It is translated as CASSYSGTGGISSYNEQFF.

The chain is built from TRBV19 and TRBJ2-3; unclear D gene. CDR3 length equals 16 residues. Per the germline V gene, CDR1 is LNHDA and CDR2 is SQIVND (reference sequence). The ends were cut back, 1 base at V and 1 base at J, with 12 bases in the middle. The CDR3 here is CASSIGRMAGTDTQYF. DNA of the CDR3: TGTGCCAGTAGTATAGGGCGGATGGCGGGCACAGATACGCAGTATTTT.

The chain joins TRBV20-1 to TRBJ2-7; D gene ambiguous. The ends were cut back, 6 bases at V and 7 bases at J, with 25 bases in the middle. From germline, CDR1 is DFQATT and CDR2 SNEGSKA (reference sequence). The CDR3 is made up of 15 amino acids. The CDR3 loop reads CSAGIYGPFSSEQYF. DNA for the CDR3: TGCAGTGCAGGGATCTACGGGCCCTTTAGTTCGGAGCAGTACTTC.

CDR3 nucleotide sequence: TGTGCCAGTAGCTTGGGACTAGCGGGGGTAGAGACCCAGTACTTC. This translates into CASSLGLAGVETQYF. The chain couples TRBV19 to TRBJ2-5; 14 bases are shared with TRBD2. Germline V lookup: CDR1 LNHDA, CDR2 SQIVND (reference sequence). The V segment lost 6 bases and the J segment 4 bases; nucleotides outside the gene matches: 4. This CDR3 is 15 amino acids long.

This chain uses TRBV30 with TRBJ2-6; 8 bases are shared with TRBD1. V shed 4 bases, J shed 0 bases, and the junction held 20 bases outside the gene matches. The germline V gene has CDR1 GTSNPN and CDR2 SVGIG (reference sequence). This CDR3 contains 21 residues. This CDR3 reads CAWNDPDRVVNTLSGANVLTF. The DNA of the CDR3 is TGTGCCTGGAACGACCCGGACAGGGTCGTAAATACCCTCTCTGGGGCCAACGTCCTGACTTTC.

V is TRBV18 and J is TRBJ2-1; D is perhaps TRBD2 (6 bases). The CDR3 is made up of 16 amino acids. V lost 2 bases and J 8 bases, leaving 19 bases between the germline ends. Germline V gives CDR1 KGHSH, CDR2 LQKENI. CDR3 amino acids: CASSPNRDSVVDEQFF. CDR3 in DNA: TGTGCCAGCTCACCAAACCGGGACTCGGTGGTGGATGAGCAGTTCTTC. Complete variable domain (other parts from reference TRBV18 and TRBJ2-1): NAGVMQNPRHLVRRRGQEARLRCSPMKGHSHVYWYRQLPEEGLKFMVYLQKENIIDESGMPKERFSAEFPKEGPSILRIQQVVRGDSAAYFCASSPNRDSVVDEQFFGPGTRLTVL.

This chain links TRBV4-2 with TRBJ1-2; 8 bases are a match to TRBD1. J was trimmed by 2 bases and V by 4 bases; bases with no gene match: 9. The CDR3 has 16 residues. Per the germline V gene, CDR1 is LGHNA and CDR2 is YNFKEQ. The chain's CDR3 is CASSRILRGRNYGYTF. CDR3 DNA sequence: TGTGCCAGCAGCCGAATCCTCAGGGGGCGCAACTATGGCTACACCTTC.

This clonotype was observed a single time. CDR3 bases: TGTGCCAGCAGTGTCACAGGGTACCCCCTCCCCTACGAGCAGTACTTC. Translated, it gives CASSVTGYPLPYEQYF. This chain joins TRBV6-1 and TRBJ2-7, with a possible D match to TRBD1 (6 bases). Germline lookup yields CDR1 MNHNS and CDR2 SASEGT. The CDR3 extends over 16 amino acids. The V gene lost 4 bases and the J gene lost 2 bases, with 18 bases spanning the gap.